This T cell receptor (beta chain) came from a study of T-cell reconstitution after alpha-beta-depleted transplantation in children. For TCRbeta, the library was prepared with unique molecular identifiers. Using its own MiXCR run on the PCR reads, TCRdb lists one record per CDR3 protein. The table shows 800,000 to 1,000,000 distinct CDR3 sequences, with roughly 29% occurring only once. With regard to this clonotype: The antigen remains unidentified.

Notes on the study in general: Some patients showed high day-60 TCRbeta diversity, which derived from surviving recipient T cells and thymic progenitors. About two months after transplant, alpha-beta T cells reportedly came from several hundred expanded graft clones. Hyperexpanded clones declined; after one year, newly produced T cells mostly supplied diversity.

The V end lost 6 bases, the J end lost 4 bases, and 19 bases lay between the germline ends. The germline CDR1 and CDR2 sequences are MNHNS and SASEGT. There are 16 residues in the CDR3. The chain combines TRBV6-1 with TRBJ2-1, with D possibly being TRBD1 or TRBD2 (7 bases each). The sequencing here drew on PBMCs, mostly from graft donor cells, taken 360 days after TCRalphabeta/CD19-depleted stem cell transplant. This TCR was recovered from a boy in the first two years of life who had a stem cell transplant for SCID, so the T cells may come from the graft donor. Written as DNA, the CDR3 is TGTGCCAGCAGCAGGGGGGGGTCAGGCAATTACAATGAGCAGTTCTTC. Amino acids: CASSRGGSGNYNEQFF.